Presented here are 16 T cell receptor beta chains from one specimen sequenced in a study of Tregs in tolerant kidney transplant recipients. Method: immunoSEQ multiplex PCR; TCRdb's copy keeps in-frame clones and lacks some. The repertoire has 100,000 to 120,000 clones, 90% of them found once; the top ten carry roughly 0.35%. The source was CD4+ T cells from blood, collected before the transplant. These receptors were collected from a human donor who received a combined kidney and bone marrow transplant.

The genes are TRBV5-1 and TRBJ2-7; D perhaps matches TRBD2 (5 bases). Trimming removed 4 bases at V and 0 bases at J, with 11 bases between. This CDR3 comprises 14 residues. Looked up from germline, CDR1 is SGHRS and CDR2 is YFSETQ. The CDR3 protein is CASSGRGNSYEQYF. DNA of the CDR3: TGCGCCAGCAGCGGACGGGGAAACTCCTACGAGCAGTACTTC.

This clone showed up just once. The chain has TRBV7-2 and TRBJ2-7; TRBD2 matches at 12 bases. Per the germline V gene, CDR1 is SGHTA and CDR2 is FQGNSA. V lost 1 base to trimming and J lost 2 bases; unmatched junction nucleotides: 6. This CDR3 contains 17 residues. This CDR3 reads CASSLEPGLAGPYEQYF. Here the CDR3 DNA reads TGTGCCAGCAGCTTAGAACCGGGACTAGCGGGCCCCTACGAGCAGTACTTC.

In this sample, this clone turned up once. V is TRBV6-5 and J is TRBJ2-7; D is perhaps TRBD2 (6 bases). The V gene's germline CDR1 is MNHEY and CDR2 SVGAGI. This CDR3 region has 14 residues. Trimming removed 4 bases at V and 7 bases at J, with 17 bases between. CDR3 nucleotides: TGTGCCAGCAGTTTCCGGACGGGAGCTGGAGAGCAGTACTTC. It specifies CASSFRTGAGEQYF.

The genes are TRBV19 and TRBJ1-2, with D unresolved. CDR1 and CDR2 from the germline V gene are LNHDA and SQIVND (reference sequence). Trimming removed 3 bases at V and 4 bases at J, with 9 bases between. The CDR3 is 13 residues long. CDR3 DNA: TGTGCCAGTAGTATTGGCACCATCTATGGCTACACCTTC. Protein product: CASSIGTIYGYTF.

The chain carries TRBV18 and TRBJ2-4, with 7 bases lining up with TRBD1. V shed 6 bases, J shed 4 bases, and the junction held 12 bases outside the gene matches. CDR3 length equals 16 residues. Germline V CDR1 and CDR2: KGHSH, LQKENI. CDR3 sequence (DNA): TGTGCCAGCTCTTCCCGTCTTCCGGGACAGAAAAACATTCAGTACTTC. Its translation is CASSSRLPGQKNIQYF.

The J gene is TRBJ2-1, the V gene TRBV30; D might be TRBD2 (6 bases). In germline, CDR1 is GTSNPN, CDR2 SVGIG (reference sequence). This CDR3 region has 13 residues. V was trimmed by 7 bases and J by 2 bases, leaving 12 bases between them. DNA for the CDR3: TGTGCCTCGTCGTGGGGGGCCTACAATGAGCAGTTCTTC. It codes for CASSWGAYNEQFF. The variable domain in full, completed from reference TRBV30 and TRBJ2-1, reads SQTIHQWPATLVQPVGSPLSLECTVEGTSNPNLYWYRQAAGRGLQLLFYSVGIGQISSEVPQNLSASRPQDRQFILSSKKLLLSDSGFYLCASSWGAYNEQFFGPGTRLTVL.

The V and J genes are TRBV10-1 and TRBJ2-1; possibly TRBD1 for D (5 bases). The CDR3 is 15 amino acids. Deletions cut 3 bases from V and 7 bases from J, with 16 bases between. Germline loops: CDR1 WNHNN, CDR2 SYGVQD (reference sequence). The DNA for the CDR3 is TGCGCCAGCAGTGAAGGGGCCTCAGGCCAGAATGAGCAGTTCTTC. Residues: CASSEGASGQNEQFF.

With respect to this clone: This likely comes from a read error, as the CDR3 has no conserved phenylalanine or tryptophan at its end. The DNA is omitted, as the CDR3 cannot be located on it reliably, and the CDR3 follows TCRdb's listing. CDR3 loop: CASSYGPTGPPV. The V gene is TRBV6-5, the J gene TRBJ1-1; no DNA check was done on the table's D call, TRBD1. Looked up from germline, CDR1 is MNHEY and CDR2 is SVGAGI. With termini counted, the CDR3 has 12 amino acids.

This clone was observed once. The rearrangement links TRBV2 to TRBJ2-5; D may be TRBD2 (6 bases). This CDR3 is 13 amino acids long. CDR1 is SNHLY and CDR2 is FYNNEI in the germline V gene. Trimming pared 6 bases from V and 2 bases from J, leaving 10 bases between. The CDR3 DNA reads as TGTGCCAGCAGACGGACTATACAAGAGACCCAGTACTTC. Protein: CASRRTIQETQYF.

The chain couples TRBV2 to TRBJ2-3; 9 nucleotides agree with TRBD1. J was trimmed by 0 bases and V by 7 bases; bases with no gene match: 5. The CDR3 sequence is 15 residues long. Germline CDR1 reads SNHLY; CDR2 reads FYNNEI. In DNA form, the CDR3 reads TGTGCCAGCACTCCCGGGACAGGGAGCACAGATACGCAGTATTTT. This sequence encodes CASTPGTGSTDTQYF.

The V call is TRBV5-1, the J call TRBJ1-2; D is unclear. CDR1 is SGHRS, CDR2 YFSETQ, per germline. The CDR3 has 14 amino acids. Trimming left V 4 bases short and J 2 bases short, with 12 bases between. The CDR3: CASSPDWMNYGYTF. DNA of the CDR3: TGCGCCAGCAGCCCCGACTGGATGAACTATGGCTACACCTTC.

The genes are TRBV19 and TRBJ1-2; TRBD1 might be the D (5 bases). Trimming cost V 3 bases and J 5 bases, with 10 bases left between them. Germline CDR1 and CDR2: LNHDA and SQIVND (reference sequence). The length of the CDR3 is 13 residues. The chain's CDR3 is CASSMGPAYGYTF. The CDR3 DNA reads TGTGCCAGTAGTATGGGGCCAGCTTATGGCTACACCTTC.

The J gene is TRBJ2-7, the V gene TRBV5-1, with 7 bases lining up with TRBD2. The CDR3 covers 15 residues. CDR1 and CDR2 (germline): SGHRS, YFSETQ. V gave up 4 bases and J gave up 0 bases; unmatched junction bases: 7. CDR3 residues: CASSPISGDSYEQYF. In DNA, the CDR3 is TGCGCCAGCAGCCCGATCAGCGGGGACTCCTACGAGCAGTACTTC. The variable domain in full, with the rest retrieved from reference TRBV5-1 and TRBJ2-7, is KAGVTQTPRYLIKTRGQQVTLSCSPISGHRSVSWYQQTPGQGLQFLFEYFSETQRNKGNFPGRFSGRQFSNSRSEMNVSTLELGDSALYLCASSPISGDSYEQYFGPGTRLTVT.

The V gene is TRBV5-1, the J gene TRBJ1-3; D is possibly TRBD1 (6 bases). The CDR3 contains 17 residues. CDR1 and CDR2 (germline): SGHRS, YFSETQ. V was shortened by 4 bases and J by 1 base, with 18 bases between the two germline ends. The CDR3 here is CASSLGQLSLSGNTIYF. CDR3 nucleotides: TGCGCCAGCAGCCTCGGACAGCTTTCCTTATCTGGAAACACCATATATTTT. Based on the CDR3 plus reference TRBV5-1 and TRBJ1-3, the full variable domain is KAGVTQTPRYLIKTRGQQVTLSCSPISGHRSVSWYQQTPGQGLQFLFEYFSETQRNKGNFPGRFSGRQFSNSRSEMNVSTLELGDSALYLCASSLGQLSLSGNTIYFGEGSWLTVV.

The gene calls are TRBV7-2 and TRBJ1-4; tentative D call: TRBD1 (6 bases). V was cut by 1 base and J by 5 bases, with 20 bases left in between. Per germline, CDR1 SGHTA and CDR2 FQGNSA. This CDR3 spans 18 amino acids. The CDR3 sequence is CASSLEVRGFGLNEKLFF. The CDR3 coding sequence is TGTGCCAGCAGCTTAGAGGTCAGGGGATTCGGGTTAAATGAAAAACTGTTTTTT.

The chain joins TRBV29-1 to TRBJ1-2; 7 bases match TRBD1. Germline CDR1 reads SQVTM; CDR2 reads ANQGSEA. CDR3 length equals 14 residues. V lost 4 bases and J lost 3; bases outside the gene matches: 8. CDR3 loop: CSVAATGKDYGYTF. CDR3 DNA sequence: TGCAGCGTTGCGGCGACAGGGAAGGACTATGGCTACACCTTC.